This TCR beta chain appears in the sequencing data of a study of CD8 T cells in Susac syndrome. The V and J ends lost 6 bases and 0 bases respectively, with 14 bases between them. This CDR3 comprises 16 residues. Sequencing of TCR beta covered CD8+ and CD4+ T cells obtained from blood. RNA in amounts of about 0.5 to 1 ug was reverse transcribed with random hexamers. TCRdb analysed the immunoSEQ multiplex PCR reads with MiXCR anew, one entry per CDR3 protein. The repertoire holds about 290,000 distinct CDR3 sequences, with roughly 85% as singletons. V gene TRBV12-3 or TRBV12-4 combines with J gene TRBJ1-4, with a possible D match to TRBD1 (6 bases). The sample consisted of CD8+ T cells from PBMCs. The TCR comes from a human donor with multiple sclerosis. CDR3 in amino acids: CASSPPGGPTNEKLFF. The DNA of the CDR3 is TGTGCCAGCAGCCCCCCCGGGGGCCCAACTAATGAAAAACTGTTTTTT.